One sample yielded the 26 T cell receptor beta chains listed below, sequenced in a study of blood T cell repertoires in COVID-19. Some clones are missing from TCRdb's copy, which holds only in-frame ones; the method was immunoSEQ multiplex PCR. The table lists 150,000 to 200,000 clones, just under 90% of them singletons. Sequenced input: peripheral blood. The receptors here all came from a man aged 18 to 29 with active or convalescent COVID-19.

J is TRBJ1-2 and V is TRBV9, with a weak D call TRBD1 (5 bases). V was trimmed by 3 bases and J by 4 bases, leaving 13 bases between them. The CDR3 is 14 amino acids. From germline, CDR1 is SGDLS and CDR2 YYNGEE. CDR3 protein: CASSAGDSFYGYTF. CDR3 bases: TGTGCCAGCAGCGCCGGAGACAGTTTCTATGGCTACACCTTC.

This clone was recorded a few times. CDR3 sequence (DNA): TGTGCCACCAGCGACCAGGGCCATCAGCCCCAGCATTTT. Its protein product is CATSDQGHQPQHF. V usage is TRBV15 and J usage is TRBJ1-5, with D possibly being TRBD1 (5 bases). The CDR3 covers 13 residues. V was trimmed by 5 bases and J by 5 bases, leaving 10 bases between them. Germline values: CDR1 LNHNV, CDR2 YYDKDF (reference sequence).

V usage is TRBV19 and J usage is TRBJ2-7; TRBD1 might be the D (5 bases). Between the trimmed V and J ends, which lost 6 bases and 1 base, there was a span of 10 bases. The CDR3 consists of 13 residues. CDR1 and CDR2 from the germline V gene are LNHDA and SQIVND (reference sequence). CDR3 nucleotides: TGTGCCAGTAGAGGCAGGGTTTCCTACGAGCAGTACTTC. Encoded protein: CASRGRVSYEQYF.

The chain carries TRBV4-1 and TRBJ2-1; TRBD2 aligns across 9 bases. This CDR3 comprises 20 residues. The J segment lost 2 bases and the V segment lost 3 bases, leaving 17 bases of the junction unmatched. Germline V lookup: CDR1 MGHRA, CDR2 YSYEKL. The CDR3 loop is CASSHLGAAGGASPYNEQFF. CDR3 nucleotide sequence: TGCGCCAGCAGCCACCTGGGGGCAGCGGGAGGTGCGAGCCCCTACAATGAGCAGTTCTTC.

The chain uses TRBV5-6 and TRBJ1-5, with 7 nucleotides matching TRBD1. J was trimmed by 5 bases and V by 7 bases; bases with no gene match: 12. The CDR3 length is 15 residues. CDR1 is SGHDT and CDR2 is YYEEEE in the germline V gene. CDR3 residues: CASGSIHRGHQPQHF. The DNA of the CDR3 is TGTGCCAGCGGCTCGATCCACAGGGGCCATCAGCCCCAGCATTTT.

The sample holds one count of this clone. J is TRBJ1-2 and V is TRBV28, with TRBD1 matching 7 bases. CDR1 is MDHEN, CDR2 SYDVKM, per germline. After removal of 2 bases from V and 4 bases from J, the junction contained 4 bases not matched to a gene. This CDR3 spans 14 amino acids. This chain's CDR3 is CASSLTGERYGYTF. The CDR3 nucleotides read TGTGCCAGCAGTTTAACAGGGGAACGCTATGGCTACACCTTC.

The V and J genes are TRBV29-1 and TRBJ2-1; TRBD2 might be the D (6 bases). Germline V gene lookup returns CDR1 SQVTM and CDR2 ANQGSEA. This CDR3 is built from 19 residues. V was shortened by 0 bases and J by 2 bases, with 23 bases between the two germline ends. CDR3 DNA: TGCAGCGTTGAAGATGTGGGCAGCGGGTCCTCCCTTACCTACAATGAGCAGTTCTTC. Translated: CSVEDVGSGSSLTYNEQFF.

The chain combines TRBV14 with TRBJ2-1; D might be TRBD2 (5 bases). Germline-derived CDR1 and CDR2 are SGHDN and FVKESK. V was trimmed by 1 base and J by 0 bases, leaving 7 bases between them. This CDR3 spans 15 amino acids. CDR3 residues: CASSQVGSSYNEQFF. The CDR3 DNA is TGTGCCAGCAGCCAAGTAGGGAGCTCCTACAATGAGCAGTTCTTC. Looking up the rest from reference TRBV14 and TRBJ2-1 gives the full variable domain: EAGVTQFPSHSVIEKGQTVTLRCDPISGHDNLYWYRRVMGKEIKFLLHFVKESKQDESGMPNNRFLAERTGGTYSTLKVQPAELEDSGVYFCASSQVGSSYNEQFFGPGTRLTVL.

The genes are TRBV14 and TRBJ1-3; D not certain. Germline CDR1 reads SGHDN; CDR2 reads FVKESK. The CDR3 has 16 amino acids. Trimming left V 5 bases short and J 6 bases short, with 20 bases between. CDR3 region: CASSDYLGRLENTIYF. Written as DNA, the CDR3 is TGTGCCAGCAGCGACTATCTCGGACGGCTGGAAAACACCATATATTTT.

The chain couples TRBV7-9 to TRBJ1-5; TRBD1 agrees at 8 bases. Germline CDR1 reads SEHNR; CDR2 reads FQNEAQ (reference sequence). The V gene end was trimmed by 1 base and the J gene end by 6 bases; junction bases not matched to a gene: 11. CDR3 length equals 17 residues. Here the CDR3 reads CASSLDYWAGGSQPQHF. The CDR3 nucleotides read TGTGCCAGCAGCTTAGACTATTGGGCAGGGGGCAGTCAGCCCCAGCATTTT.

The rearrangement joins TRBV7-2 to TRBJ1-2; weak D call: TRBD1 (5 bases). From germline, CDR1 is SGHTA and CDR2 FQGNSA. V shed 4 bases and J shed 7 bases, with 10 bases lying between them. This CDR3 comprises 12 residues. CDR3 loop: CASSSRGSGYTF. The DNA of the CDR3 is TGTGCCAGCAGCTCCCGGGGGAGTGGCTACACCTTC.

The chain recombines TRBV7-2 with TRBJ2-1; no clear D. Per germline, CDR1 SGHTA and CDR2 FQGNSA. V gave up 1 base and J gave up 0 bases, with 7 bases separating them. This CDR3 contains 15 residues. DNA of the CDR3: TGTGCCAGCAGCTTAGTTTTCGGCTCCTACAATGAGCAGTTCTTC. The encoded protein is CASSLVFGSYNEQFF.

The chain combines TRBV5-8 with TRBJ1-4; D not certain. Trimming left V 0 bases short and J 9 bases short, with 12 bases between. This CDR3 is 14 amino acids long. Germline assignment: CDR1 SGHTS and CDR2 YDEGEE. CDR3 sequence: CASSLGQFYQKLFF. CDR3 nucleotide sequence: TGTGCCAGCAGCTTGGGGCAGTTTTACCAAAAACTGTTTTTT.

The genes are TRBV6-5 and TRBJ2-3, with TRBD2 identical over 12 bases. CDR3 length: 15 amino acids. Trimming at V came to 5 bases and at J to 6 bases, leaving 6 bases not matched to a gene. The germline V gene encodes CDR1 MNHEY and CDR2 SVGAGI. The DNA of the CDR3 is TGTGCCAGCAGTCCGACCGGGACTAGCGGGGATACGCAGTATTTT. Translated: CASSPTGTSGDTQYF.

The chain employs TRBV10-3 and TRBJ1-6; D remains unclear. V lost 7 bases and J lost 9, with 13 bases in between. The CDR3 sequence is 13 residues long. Germline V lookup: CDR1 ENHRY, CDR2 SYGVKD. DNA for the CDR3: TGTGCCATCAAAAGGGAACTAGGTTCACCCCTCCACTTT. Its protein product is CAIKRELGSPLHF.

The CDR3 here is CASSNRQGGNTEAFF. CDR3 DNA sequence: TGTGCCAGTAGTAATAGACAGGGCGGGAACACTGAAGCTTTCTTT. The chain has TRBV19 and TRBJ1-1; 7 nucleotides line up with TRBD1. The CDR3 sequence is 15 residues long. Trimming removed 4 bases from V and 1 base from J; junction bases left unmatched: 6. Germline loops: CDR1 LNHDA, CDR2 SQIVND (reference sequence).

The J gene is TRBJ2-1, the V gene TRBV6-4; 8 bases agree with TRBD2. The CDR3 totals 16 residues. The germline V gene encodes CDR1 MRHNA and CDR2 SNTAGT. V was pared by 6 bases and J by 5 bases, with 12 bases of the junction left unmatched. The DNA of the CDR3 is TGTGCCAGCAGCGATAGAGCCGGGGGGGGAAACAATGAGCAGTTCTTC. Residues: CASSDRAGGGNNEQFF.

The chain links TRBV5-1 to TRBJ2-3, with TRBD2 matching over 7 bases. Germline assignment: CDR1 SGHRS and CDR2 YFSETQ. This CDR3 contains 15 residues. Trimming at V came to 0 bases and at J to 5 bases, leaving 6 bases not matched to a gene. The CDR3 here is CASSLGTSSGDTQYF. The CDR3 region has the DNA TGCGCCAGCAGCTTGGGGACTAGTTCCGGAGATACGCAGTATTTT.

V usage is TRBV4-1 and J usage is TRBJ1-3; the D gene is possibly TRBD1 (5 bases). The V end was cut by 0 bases, the J end by 5 bases, with 11 bases between. This CDR3 contains 15 residues. CDR1 is MGHRA and CDR2 is YSYEKL in the germline V gene. CDR3 nucleotides: TGCGCCAGCAGCCAAGATCCAGGGTTAAGAAACACCATATATTTT. It is translated as CASSQDPGLRNTIYF.

The V and J genes are TRBV7-2 and TRBJ1-5; D unresolved. This CDR3 comprises 12 residues. The ends were cut back, 5 bases at V and 4 bases at J, with 6 bases in the middle. Germline V lookup: CDR1 SGHTA, CDR2 FQGNSA. The CDR3 sequence: CASSQANQPQHF. The CDR3 DNA reads as TGTGCCAGCAGCCAAGCAAATCAGCCCCAGCATTTT.

V gene TRBV4-2 combines with J gene TRBJ2-3; no clear D. The CDR3 runs to 16 residues. V was shortened by 4 bases and J by 0 bases, with 14 bases between the two germline ends. CDR1 and CDR2 from the germline V gene are LGHNA and YNFKEQ. The CDR3 sequence: CASSRGNEISTDTQYF. In nucleotides, the CDR3 is TGTGCCAGCAGCCGAGGAAACGAGATAAGCACAGATACGCAGTATTTT.

V gene TRBV5-4 combines with J gene TRBJ1-1, with 10 bases identical to TRBD1. The V and J ends lost 4 bases and 4 bases, in that order; junction bases with no gene match: 10. The germline V gene encodes CDR1 SGHNT and CDR2 YYREEE (reference sequence). The CDR3 length is 16 residues. CDR3 loop: CASSPRTGGIGTEAFF. The CDR3, as DNA: TGTGCCAGCAGCCCACGGACAGGGGGGATCGGCACTGAAGCTTTCTTT.

This sequence joins TRBV11-2 and TRBJ1-1, with a possible D match to TRBD1 (6 bases). Germline-derived CDR1 and CDR2 are SGHAT and FQNNGV. The CDR3 spans 13 residues. V was pared by 5 bases and J by 6 bases, with 13 bases between. The CDR3 DNA is TGTGCCAGCAGCCAGAGACAGGTACCTGAAGCTTTCTTT. It codes for CASSQRQVPEAFF.

The gene calls are TRBV30 and TRBJ1-2; 9 nucleotides match TRBD1. Germline CDR1 and CDR2: GTSNPN and SVGIG (reference sequence). The CDR3 is 14 residues long. Trimming removed 3 bases from V and 7 bases from J; junction bases left unmatched: 9. CDR3 sequence: CAWSLDRGGSGYTF. The DNA for the CDR3 is TGTGCCTGGAGCCTCGACAGGGGGGGAAGTGGCTACACCTTC.

V is TRBV7-9 and J is TRBJ2-7, with 13 bases identical to TRBD2. The J segment lost 6 bases and the V segment lost 4 bases, leaving 6 bases of the junction unmatched. Germline lookup yields CDR1 SEHNR and CDR2 FQNEAQ (reference sequence). The CDR3 is 15 amino acids. The CDR3 region is CASSSGLAGASEQYF. As DNA, the CDR3 is TGTGCCAGCAGCTCTGGACTAGCGGGAGCATCCGAGCAGTACTTC. Supplemented by reference TRBV7-9 and TRBJ2-7, the full variable domain reads DTGVSQNPRHKITKRGQNVTFRCDPISEHNRLYWYRQTLGQGPEFLTYFQNEAQLEKSRLLSDRFSAERPKGSFSTLEIQRTEQGDSAMYLCASSSGLAGASEQYFGPGTRLTVT.

V is TRBV7-9 and J is TRBJ1-2, with D perhaps matching TRBD1 (6 bases). In germline, CDR1 is SEHNR, CDR2 FQNEAQ (reference sequence). The CDR3 is 14 amino acids. The V end lost 1 base, the J end lost 3 bases, and 9 bases lay between the germline ends. The CDR3 loop reads CASSLETGYYGYTF. CDR3 in DNA: TGTGCCAGCAGCTTAGAAACAGGGTACTATGGCTACACCTTC.